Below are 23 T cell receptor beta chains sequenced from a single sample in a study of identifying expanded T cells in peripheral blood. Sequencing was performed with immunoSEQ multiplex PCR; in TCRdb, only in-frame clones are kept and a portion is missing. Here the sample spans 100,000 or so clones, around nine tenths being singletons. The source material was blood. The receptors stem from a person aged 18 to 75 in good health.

The CDR3 sequence is CATRGQGKFSNQPQHF. CDR3 bases: TGCGCCACCCGAGGGCAAGGAAAATTTAGCAATCAGCCCCAGCATTTT. The chain carries TRBV23-1 and TRBJ1-5, with D uncertain. TRBV23-1 is an ORF, with its function uncertain. The CDR3 is 16 amino acids. The V end was cut by 10 bases, the J end by 0 bases, with 19 bases between.

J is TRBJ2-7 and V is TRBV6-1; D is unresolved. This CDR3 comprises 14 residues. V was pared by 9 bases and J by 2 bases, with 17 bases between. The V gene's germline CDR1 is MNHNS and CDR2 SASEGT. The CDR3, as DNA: TGTGCCAGTAACCTCCAGGCAGGAACCTACGAGCAGTACTTC. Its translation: CASNLQAGTYEQYF.

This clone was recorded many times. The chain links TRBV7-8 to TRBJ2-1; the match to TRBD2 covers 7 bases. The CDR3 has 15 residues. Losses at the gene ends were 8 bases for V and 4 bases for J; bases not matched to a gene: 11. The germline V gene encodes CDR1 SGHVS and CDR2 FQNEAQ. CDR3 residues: CASDVGLAAYNEQFF. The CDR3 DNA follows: TGTGCCAGCGATGTAGGGCTAGCGGCTTACAATGAGCAGTTCTTC.

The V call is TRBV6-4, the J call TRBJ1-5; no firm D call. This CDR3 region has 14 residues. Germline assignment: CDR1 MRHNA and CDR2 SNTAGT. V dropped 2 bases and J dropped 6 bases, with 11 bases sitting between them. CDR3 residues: CASSDRGPAQPQHF. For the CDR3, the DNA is TGTGCCAGCAGTGACCGGGGTCCGGCTCAGCCCCAGCATTTT.

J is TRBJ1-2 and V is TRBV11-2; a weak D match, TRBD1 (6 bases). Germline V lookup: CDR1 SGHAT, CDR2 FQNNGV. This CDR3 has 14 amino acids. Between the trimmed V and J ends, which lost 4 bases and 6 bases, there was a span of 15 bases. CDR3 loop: CASSSLQGFNGYTF. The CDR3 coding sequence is TGTGCCAGCAGCTCCCTACAGGGCTTTAATGGCTACACCTTC.

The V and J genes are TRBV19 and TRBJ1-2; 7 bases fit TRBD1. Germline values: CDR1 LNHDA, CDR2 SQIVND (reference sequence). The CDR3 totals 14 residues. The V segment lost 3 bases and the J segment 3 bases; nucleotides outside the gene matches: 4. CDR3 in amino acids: CASSIGGGDYGYTF. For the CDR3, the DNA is TGTGCCAGTAGTATTGGAGGGGGCGACTATGGCTACACCTTC.

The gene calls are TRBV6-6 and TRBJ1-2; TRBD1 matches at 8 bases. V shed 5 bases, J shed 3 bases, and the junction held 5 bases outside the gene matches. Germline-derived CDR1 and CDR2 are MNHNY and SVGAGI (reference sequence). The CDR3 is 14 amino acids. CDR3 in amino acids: CASSHGQGDYGYTF. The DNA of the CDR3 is TGTGCCAGCAGTCACGGACAGGGAGACTATGGCTACACCTTC.

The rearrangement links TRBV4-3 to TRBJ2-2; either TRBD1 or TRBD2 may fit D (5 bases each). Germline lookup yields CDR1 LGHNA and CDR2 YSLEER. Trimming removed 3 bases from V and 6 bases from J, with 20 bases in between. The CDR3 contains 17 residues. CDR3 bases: TGCGCCAGCAGCCACCTCCGAGGGGAAGTGGTGGCCGGGGAGCTGTTTTTT. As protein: CASSHLRGEVVAGELFF.

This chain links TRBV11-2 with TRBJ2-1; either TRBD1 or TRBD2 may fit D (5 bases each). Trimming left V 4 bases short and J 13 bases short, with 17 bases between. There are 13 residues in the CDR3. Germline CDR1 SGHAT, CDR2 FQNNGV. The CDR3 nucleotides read TGTGCCAGCAGCTCAGCCGGGACGCATGTTCAGTTCTTC. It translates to CASSSAGTHVQFF.

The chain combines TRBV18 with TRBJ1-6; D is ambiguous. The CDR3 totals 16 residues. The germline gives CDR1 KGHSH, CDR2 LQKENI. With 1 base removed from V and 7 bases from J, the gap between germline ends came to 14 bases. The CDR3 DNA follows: TGTGCCAGCTCACCACAATCCGGCTTTGAGAATTCACCCCTCCACTTT. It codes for CASSPQSGFENSPLHF.

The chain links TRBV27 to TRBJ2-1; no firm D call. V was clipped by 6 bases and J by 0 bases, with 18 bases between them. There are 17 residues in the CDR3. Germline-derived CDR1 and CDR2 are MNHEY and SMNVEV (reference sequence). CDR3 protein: CASRTQKMVPSYNEQFF. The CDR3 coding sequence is TGTGCCAGCAGGACACAAAAGATGGTCCCCTCCTACAATGAGCAGTTCTTC.

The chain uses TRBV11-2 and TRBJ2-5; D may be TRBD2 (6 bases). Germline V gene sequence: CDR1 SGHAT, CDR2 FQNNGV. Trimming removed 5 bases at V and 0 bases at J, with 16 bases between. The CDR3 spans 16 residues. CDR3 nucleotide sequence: TGTGCCAGCAGCCCAGGGAGGCGGGTCGACCAAGAGACCCAGTACTTC. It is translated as CASSPGRRVDQETQYF.

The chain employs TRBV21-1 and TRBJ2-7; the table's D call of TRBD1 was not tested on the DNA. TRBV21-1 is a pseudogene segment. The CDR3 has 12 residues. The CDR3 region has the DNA TGTGCCAGCAGCAAAGCCCGCAGGGGTGGGTACTTC. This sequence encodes CASSKARRGGYF.

CDR3 region: CASSPATGGMNQPQHF. The CDR3 region has the DNA TGTGCCAGCAGCCCAGCAACAGGGGGCATGAATCAGCCCCAGCATTTT. The chain carries TRBV28 and TRBJ1-5, with TRBD1 matching 9 bases. Germline V gene lookup returns CDR1 MDHEN and CDR2 SYDVKM. This CDR3 region has 16 residues. The V gene end was trimmed by 6 bases and the J gene end by 4 bases; junction bases not matched to a gene: 10.

The CDR3 spells CASTAPVGQGAEAFF. Here the CDR3 DNA reads TGTGCCAGCACCGCCCCCGTGGGACAGGGGGCTGAAGCTTTCTTT. The V call is TRBV28, the J call TRBJ1-1, with TRBD1 matching over 11 bases. After removal of 7 bases from V and 6 bases from J, the junction contained 10 bases not matched to a gene. Germline-derived CDR1 and CDR2 are MDHEN and SYDVKM. This CDR3 is 15 amino acids long.

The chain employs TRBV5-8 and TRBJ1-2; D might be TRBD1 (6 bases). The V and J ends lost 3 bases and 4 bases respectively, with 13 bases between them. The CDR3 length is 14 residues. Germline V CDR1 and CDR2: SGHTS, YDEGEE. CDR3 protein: CASSWGQNIYGYTF. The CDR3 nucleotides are TGTGCCAGCAGCTGGGGGCAGAATATCTATGGCTACACCTTC.

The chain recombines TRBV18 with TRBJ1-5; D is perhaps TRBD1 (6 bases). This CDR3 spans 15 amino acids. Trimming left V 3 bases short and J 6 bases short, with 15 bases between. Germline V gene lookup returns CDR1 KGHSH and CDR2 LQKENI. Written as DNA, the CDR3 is TGTGCCAGCTCACCGCCGGCGGGGGCGGGTCAGCCCCAGCATTTT. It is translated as CASSPPAGAGQPQHF.

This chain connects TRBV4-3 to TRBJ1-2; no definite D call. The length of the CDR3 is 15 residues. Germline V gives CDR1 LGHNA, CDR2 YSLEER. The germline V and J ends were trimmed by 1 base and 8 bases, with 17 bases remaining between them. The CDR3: CASSQARAGRYGYTF. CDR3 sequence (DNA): TGCGCCAGCAGCCAAGCTAGAGCGGGGAGGTACGGCTACACCTTC.

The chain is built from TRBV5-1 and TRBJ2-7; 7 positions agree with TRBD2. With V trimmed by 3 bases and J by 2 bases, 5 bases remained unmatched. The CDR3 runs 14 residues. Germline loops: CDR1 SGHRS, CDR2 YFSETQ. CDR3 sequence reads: CASSWEGSTYEQYF. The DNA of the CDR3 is TGCGCCAGCAGCTGGGAGGGGTCAACCTACGAGCAGTACTTC.

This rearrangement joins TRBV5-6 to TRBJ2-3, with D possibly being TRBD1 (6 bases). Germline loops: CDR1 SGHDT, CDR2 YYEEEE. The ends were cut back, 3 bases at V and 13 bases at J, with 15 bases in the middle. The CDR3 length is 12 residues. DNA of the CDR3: TGTGCCAGCAGCTCCGTGGGGGCAGGGGAGTATTTT. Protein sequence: CASSSVGAGEYF.

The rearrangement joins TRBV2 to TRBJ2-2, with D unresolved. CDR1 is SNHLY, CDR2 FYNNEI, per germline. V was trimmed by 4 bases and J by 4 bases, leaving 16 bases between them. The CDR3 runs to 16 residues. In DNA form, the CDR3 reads TGTGCCAGCAGTGGCCCTGGGTCCTCAAGCACCGGGGAGCTGTTTTTT. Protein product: CASSGPGSSSTGELFF.

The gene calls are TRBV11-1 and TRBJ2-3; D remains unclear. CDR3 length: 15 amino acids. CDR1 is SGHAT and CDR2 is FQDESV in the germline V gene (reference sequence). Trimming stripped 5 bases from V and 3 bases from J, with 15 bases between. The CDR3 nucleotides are TGTGCCAGCAGCCGGACGGACCCAAGAACAGATACGCAGTATTTT. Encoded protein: CASSRTDPRTDTQYF.

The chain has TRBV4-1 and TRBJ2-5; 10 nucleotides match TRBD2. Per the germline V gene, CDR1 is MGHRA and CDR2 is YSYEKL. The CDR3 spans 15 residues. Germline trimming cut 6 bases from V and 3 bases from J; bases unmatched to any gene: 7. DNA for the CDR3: TGCGCCAGCAGGAAAGGGCTAGCGGGGGAAGAGACCCAGTACTTC. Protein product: CASRKGLAGEETQYF.